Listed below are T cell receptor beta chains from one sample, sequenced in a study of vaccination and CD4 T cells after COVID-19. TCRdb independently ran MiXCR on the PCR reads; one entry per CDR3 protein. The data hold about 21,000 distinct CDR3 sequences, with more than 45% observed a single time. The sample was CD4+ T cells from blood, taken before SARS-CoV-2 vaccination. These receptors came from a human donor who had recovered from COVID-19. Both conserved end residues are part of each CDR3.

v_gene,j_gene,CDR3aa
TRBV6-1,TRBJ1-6,CASSDRDRGHSPLHF
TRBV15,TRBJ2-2,CATSTHTGELFF
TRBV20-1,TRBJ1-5,CSARSEQGRRQPQHF
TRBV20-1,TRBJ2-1,CSARGTSGSSYNEQFF
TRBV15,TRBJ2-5,CATSRLETQYF
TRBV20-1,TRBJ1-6,CSAKTGNSPLHF
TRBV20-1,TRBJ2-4,CSASSRRLAKNIQYF
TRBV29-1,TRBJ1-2,CSVLLQGVMGYTF
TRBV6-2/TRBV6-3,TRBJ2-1,CASSYLRQLGIYNEQFF
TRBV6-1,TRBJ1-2,CASTRGTGNPYGYTF
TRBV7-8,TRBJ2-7,CASSFGGSGTEQYF
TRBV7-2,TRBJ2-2,CASSFSVLNTGELFF
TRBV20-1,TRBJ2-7,CSAGGVPSYEQYF
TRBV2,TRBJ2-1,CASSDNTDEQFF
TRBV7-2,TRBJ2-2,CASSLGSRNTGELFF
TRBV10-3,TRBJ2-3,CAIRGSVAADTQYF
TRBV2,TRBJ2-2,CASSRDRDLATGELFF
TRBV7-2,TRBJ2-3,CASRLQADTQYF
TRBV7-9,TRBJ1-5,CASSSGPSQPQHF
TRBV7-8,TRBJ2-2,CASSLARQGQTGELFF
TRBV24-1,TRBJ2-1,CATKGAGYNEQFF
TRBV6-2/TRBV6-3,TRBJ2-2,CASSRPTGELFF
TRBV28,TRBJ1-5,CASRSRGNQPQHF
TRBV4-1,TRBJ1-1,CASSQGESRLWNTEAFF
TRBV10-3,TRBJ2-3,CAIRPEFSTDTQYF
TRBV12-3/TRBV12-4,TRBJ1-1,CASRHQGGAGEAFF
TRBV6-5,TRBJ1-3,CASSYSTSTSGNTIYF
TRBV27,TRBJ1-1,CASSSVGPTEAFF
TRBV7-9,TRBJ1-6,CASSLTRSSYNSPLHF
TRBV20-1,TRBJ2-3,CSATKILADTQYF
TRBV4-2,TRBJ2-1,CASSARLGGAVYNEQFF
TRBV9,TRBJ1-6,CASSVLHTGGRGSPLHF
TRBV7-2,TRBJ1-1,CASSLGVQTNTEAFF